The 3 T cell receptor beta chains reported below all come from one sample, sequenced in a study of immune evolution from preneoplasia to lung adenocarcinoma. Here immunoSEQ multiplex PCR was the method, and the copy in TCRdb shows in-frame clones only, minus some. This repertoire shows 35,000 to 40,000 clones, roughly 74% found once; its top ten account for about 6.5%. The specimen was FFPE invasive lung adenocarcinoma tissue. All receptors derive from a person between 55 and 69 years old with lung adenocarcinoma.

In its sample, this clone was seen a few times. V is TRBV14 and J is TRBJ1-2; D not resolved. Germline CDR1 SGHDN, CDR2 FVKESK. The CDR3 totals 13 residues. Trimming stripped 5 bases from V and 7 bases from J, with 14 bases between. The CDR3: CASSNVLKSGYTF. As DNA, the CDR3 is TGTGCCAGCAGCAACGTCCTAAAGTCTGGCTACACCTTC.

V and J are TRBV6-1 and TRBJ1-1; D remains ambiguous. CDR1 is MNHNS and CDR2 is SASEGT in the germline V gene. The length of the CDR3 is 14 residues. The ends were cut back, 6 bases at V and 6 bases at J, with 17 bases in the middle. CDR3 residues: CASRAGGYGAEAFF. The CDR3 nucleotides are TGTGCCAGCAGGGCCGGAGGGTACGGGGCTGAAGCTTTCTTT.

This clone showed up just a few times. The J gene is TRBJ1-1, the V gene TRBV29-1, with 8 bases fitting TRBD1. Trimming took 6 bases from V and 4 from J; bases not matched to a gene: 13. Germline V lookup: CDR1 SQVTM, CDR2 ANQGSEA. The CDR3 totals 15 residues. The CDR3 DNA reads TGCAGCGTGGGGGCTGGGACAGGCTTCGGCACTGAAGCTTTCTTT. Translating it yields CSVGAGTGFGTEAFF.